This T cell receptor beta chain was obtained from a study of OX40 agonist ivuxolimab in advanced cancers. As for the study in general: Given to patients was ivuxolimab, an agonistic anti-OX40 (CD134) antibody. Head and neck, renal cell, melanoma or hepatocellular carcinoma were the cancers that dose-escalation patients had. Study results and caveats: In the 0.1 to 3.0 mg/kg range, CD4+ and CD8+ blood T cells had expanded clonally by week 6.

This table comes from immunoSEQ multiplex PCR, and its TCRdb copy is limited to in-frame clones, with some not included. This sample has about 97,000 clones; about 90% occur once, and the top ten carry around 5.9%. With regard to this clone: Its antigen is currently unknown.

V lost 0 bases and J 7 bases, leaving 10 bases between the germline ends. This CDR3 spans 14 amino acids. Germline CDR1 SGHTA, CDR2 FQGTGA. Sequencing used CD4+ or CD8+ T cells sorted from blood, obtained in a trial of the OX40 agonist ivuxolimab. This clonotype originated in an adult with an advanced solid tumor such as melanoma, head and neck, liver or kidney cancer. V gene TRBV7-3 combines with J gene TRBJ2-1; no clear D. The CDR3 DNA reads TGTGCCAGCAGCTTAACAGCAGTGGCTAATGAGCAGTTCTTC. This encodes CASSLTAVANEQFF.